The entry below gives a single T cell receptor beta chain sequence along with its context. This entry is derived from a study of cytomegalovirus exposure and HLA in healthy donors. Study summary: Among the roughly 430 genotyped donors, just over 80% were placed in the Caucasian-associated ancestry cluster.

13 Jbeta primers and 60 Vbeta primers were used for the PCR. Libraries were prepared by immunoSEQ multiplex PCR; TCRdb keeps only in-frame clonotypes and omits some of them. The sample includes 250,000 to 350,000 clones, 70% to 90% of them seen just once. Germline loops: CDR1 SQVTM, CDR2 ANQGSEA. V trimming: 5 bases; J trimming: 1 base; junction bases outside the gene matches: 4. This CDR3 has 13 residues. Sample: PBMCs. The receptor's source is a man in his forties in good health and CMV-seropositive. The chain employs TRBV29-1 and TRBJ2-7, with 8 nucleotides matching TRBD1. The CDR3 bases are TGCAGCGTTTCCGGGACAGGTTCCTACGAGCAGTACTTC. It translates to CSVSGTGSYEQYF.